This passage covers 13 T cell receptor beta chains from one sample sequenced in a study of blood T cell repertoires in COVID-19. Measured with immunoSEQ multiplex PCR; TCRdb has only the in-frame clones, and not every one. This table has approximately 49,000 clones, roughly 79% appearing once. What was sequenced was peripheral blood. These receptors originate from an elderly woman with COVID-19, enrolled during active disease.

This clone has a single count. The genes are TRBV3-1 (or the pseudogene TRBV3-2) and TRBJ2-7, with D tentatively TRBD1 (5 bases). CDR1 and CDR2 (germline): LGHDT, YNNKEL (reference sequence). This CDR3 spans 13 amino acids. V was cut by 2 bases and J by 5 bases, with 10 bases left in between. In DNA, the CDR3 is TGTGCCAGCAGCCAATGGGGCAGGGACGAGCAGTACTTC. Its protein is CASSQWGRDEQYF.

This sequence joins TRBV11-2 and TRBJ2-3; TRBD2 agrees at 9 bases. With 1 base clipped from V and 2 bases from J, the junction kept 4 bases outside the gene matches. The CDR3 has 16 residues. Germline V gene sequence: CDR1 SGHAT, CDR2 FQNNGV. The CDR3 protein is CASSLGLAANTDTQYF. The CDR3 nucleotides read TGTGCCAGCAGCTTAGGACTAGCGGCAAACACAGATACGCAGTATTTT.

This clone came up a few times. The chain combines TRBV9 with TRBJ2-1, with D perhaps matching TRBD2 (5 bases). Trimming took off 3 bases at V and 6 bases at J, with 13 bases between the two ends. The CDR3 covers 14 residues. CDR1 and CDR2 from the germline V gene are SGDLS and YYNGEE. Here the CDR3 DNA reads TGTGCCAGCAGCGAGCCCGTGGGAGTCAATGAGCAGTTCTTC. It codes for CASSEPVGVNEQFF.

V usage is TRBV19 and J usage is TRBJ1-1; 7 positions match TRBD1. V trimming: 6 bases; J trimming: 0 bases; junction bases outside the gene matches: 7. The CDR3 is made up of 15 amino acids. Germline loops: CDR1 LNHDA, CDR2 SQIVND (reference sequence). The CDR3: CASRFQGGLNTEAFF. As DNA, the CDR3 is TGTGCCAGTAGGTTCCAGGGGGGCCTGAACACTGAAGCTTTCTTT.

DNA of the CDR3: TGTGCCAGCAGGTCACAACATGCCGGGGAGCCCCAGCATTTT. It specifies CASRSQHAGEPQHF. V is TRBV6-5 and J is TRBJ1-5; D not certain. The CDR3 length is 14 residues. CDR1 and CDR2 from the germline V gene are MNHEY and SVGAGI. The germline V and J ends were trimmed by 6 bases and 8 bases, with 17 bases remaining between them.

This chain's CDR3 is CASSGPGLVDEQYF. CDR3 DNA sequence: TGTGCCAGCAGCGGGCCGGGACTAGTCGACGAGCAGTACTTC. V usage is TRBV9 and J usage is TRBJ2-7; 8 positions agree with TRBD2. The germline V gene has CDR1 SGDLS and CDR2 YYNGEE. The CDR3 has 14 amino acids. The V segment lost 3 bases and the J segment 5 bases; nucleotides outside the gene matches: 7.

The chain recombines TRBV7-9 with TRBJ1-2; 9 nucleotides line up with TRBD1. The V and J ends lost 5 bases and 4 bases, in that order; junction bases with no gene match: 5. This CDR3 region has 14 residues. CDR1 is SEHNR, CDR2 FQNEAQ, per germline (reference sequence). The CDR3 DNA sequence: TGTGCCAGCAGCGGACAGGGGATGTCCTATGGCTACACCTTC. Its translation is CASSGQGMSYGYTF.

This sequence joins TRBV7-2 and TRBJ2-5; D is undetermined. CDR1 and CDR2 from the germline V gene are SGHTA and FQGNSA. V lost 2 bases, J lost 2 bases, and 6 bases lay in between. CDR3 length: 13 amino acids. The DNA for the CDR3 is TGTGCCAGCAGCTTAATACAGCAAGAGACCCAGTACTTC. Encoded protein: CASSLIQQETQYF.

This chain uses TRBV6-4 with TRBJ2-1, with D maybe TRBD2 (7 bases). V was pared by 7 bases and J by 6 bases, with 19 bases between. CDR1 and CDR2 from the germline V gene are MRHNA and SNTAGT. There are 15 residues in the CDR3. The CDR3 is CASKLAARGANEQFF. Here the CDR3 DNA reads TGTGCCAGCAAGCTAGCGGCAAGGGGGGCCAATGAGCAGTTCTTC.

This clone was found a few times. The CDR3 DNA sequence: TGCGCCAGCAGCCAAGAGGGGCTTGGGCAGCCCCAGCATTTT. Encoded protein: CASSQEGLGQPQHF. The rearrangement links TRBV4-1 to TRBJ1-5; possible D gene TRBD1, 5 bases. Germline CDR1 reads MGHRA; CDR2 reads YSYEKL. The V end was cut by 0 bases, the J end by 7 bases, with 10 bases between. The CDR3 runs 14 residues.

As to this clone: The junction differs from germline at one of its ends, possibly a read error. CDR3 region: CASSPQGGETQYF. The CDR3 nucleotides are TGTGCTAGCAGCCCTCAGGGGGGAGAGACCCAGTACTTC. The chain has TRBV7-7 and TRBJ2-5, with a tentative D call TRBD1 (7 bases). Looked up from germline, CDR1 is SSHAT and CDR2 is FNYEAQ (reference sequence). The CDR3 runs to 13 residues.

This rearrangement joins TRBV5-1 to TRBJ2-2; 8 positions match TRBD2. The CDR3 loop spans 15 amino acids. CDR1 SGHRS and CDR2 YFSETQ come from the germline V gene. The V segment lost 2 bases and the J segment 4 bases; nucleotides outside the gene matches: 4. For the CDR3, the DNA is TGCGCCAGCAGCTTAGCGGGAGCGCCCACCGGGGAGCTGTTTTTT. This gives the protein CASSLAGAPTGELFF.

V gene TRBV7-9 combines with J gene TRBJ2-5; D might be TRBD1 (6 bases). In germline, CDR1 is SEHNR, CDR2 FQNEAQ (reference sequence). CDR3 size: 13 residues. V lost 3 bases, J lost 5 bases, and 10 bases lay in between. CDR3 nucleotide sequence: TGTGCCAGCAGCTTGGGGACACTGGAGACCCAGTACTTC. Residues: CASSLGTLETQYF.